This record covers a single TCR beta chain. Reverse transcription of about 0.45 to 1 ug RNA was carried out with random hexamers. TCRdb reanalysed the immunoSEQ multiplex PCR reads using MiXCR and keeps one entry per CDR3 protein. The sample lists 230,000 or so distinct CDR3 sequences, approximately 95% seen once, with 0.085% to 0.095% in the top ten. The germline V gene encodes CDR1 KGHDR and CDR2 SFDVKD. Trimming removed 3 bases at V and 6 bases at J, with 9 bases between. The CDR3 is 13 amino acids. The sequenced target, TCR beta, came from blood CD8+ and CD4+ T cells. It was treatment-naive patients with stable or active relapsing-remitting disease who made up the multiple sclerosis controls. These data are taken from a study of CD8 T cells in Susac syndrome.

What was sequenced was CD4+ T cells from PBMCs. V and J are TRBV24-1 and TRBJ2-3; D gene ambiguous. The clonotype was recovered from a human donor with multiple sclerosis. This CDR3 is CATSDPVRDTQYF. CDR3 DNA: TGTGCCACCAGTGATCCAGTCAGGGATACGCAGTATTTT.